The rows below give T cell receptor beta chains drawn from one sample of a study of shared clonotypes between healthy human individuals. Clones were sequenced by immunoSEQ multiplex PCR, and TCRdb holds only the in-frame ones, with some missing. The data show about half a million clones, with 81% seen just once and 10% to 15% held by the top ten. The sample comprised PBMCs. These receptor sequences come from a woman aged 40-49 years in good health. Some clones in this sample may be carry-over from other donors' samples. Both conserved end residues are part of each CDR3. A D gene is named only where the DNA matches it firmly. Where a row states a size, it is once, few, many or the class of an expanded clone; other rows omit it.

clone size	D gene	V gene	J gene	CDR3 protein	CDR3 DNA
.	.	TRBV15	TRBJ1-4	CATSNGATNEKLFF	TGTGCCACCAGCAACGGGGCAACTAATGAAAAACTGTTTTTT
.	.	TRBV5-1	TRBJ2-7	CASSLALATERPYEQYF	TGCGCCAGCAGCTTGGCCCTAGCGACCGAAAGACCTTACGAGCAGTACTTC
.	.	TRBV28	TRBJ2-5	CASSGPLETQYF	TGTGCCAGCAGCGGACCTTTAGAGACCCAGTACTTC
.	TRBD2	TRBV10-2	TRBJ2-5	CASRGTSGRPWETQYF	TGCGCCAGCAGAGGGACTAGCGGGCGGCCATGGGAGACCCAGTACTTC
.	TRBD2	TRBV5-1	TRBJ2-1	CASSLAGGPNEQFF	TGCGCCAGCAGCTTGGCGGGAGGGCCGAATGAGCAGTTCTTC
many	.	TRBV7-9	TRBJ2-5	CASSGLTLVQETQYF	TGTGCCAGCTCTGGCCTCACATTAGTCCAAGAGACCCAGTACTTC
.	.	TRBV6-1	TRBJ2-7	CASSWAGEVGEQYF	TGTGCCAGCAGTTGGGCAGGGGAGGTTGGCGAGCAGTACTTC
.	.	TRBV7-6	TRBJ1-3	CASSLAQGFTGNTIYF	TGTGCCAGCAGCTTAGCGCAGGGATTCACTGGAAACACCATATATTTT
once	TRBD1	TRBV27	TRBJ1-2	CASSSGQGGGGYTF	TGTGCCAGCAGCTCGGGACAGGGGGGAGGTGGCTACACCTTC
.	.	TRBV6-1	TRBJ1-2	CASSEDMGYGYTF	TGTGCCAGCAGTGAAGACATGGGGTATGGCTACACCTTC
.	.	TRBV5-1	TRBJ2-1	CASKREPDSLNEQFF	TGCGCCAGCAAACGGGAACCCGACTCCCTCAATGAGCAGTTCTTC
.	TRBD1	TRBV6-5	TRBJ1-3	CASSLTGATGNTIYF	TGTGCCAGCAGTTTGACAGGGGCCACTGGAAACACCATATATTTT
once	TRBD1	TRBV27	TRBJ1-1	CASSLQPGGWNTEAFF	TGTGCCAGCAGTCTACAGCCAGGGGGGTGGAACACTGAAGCTTTCTTT
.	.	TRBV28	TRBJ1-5	CASSSGYKGNQPQHF	TGTGCCAGCAGTTCAGGTTATAAGGGTAATCAGCCCCAGCATTTT
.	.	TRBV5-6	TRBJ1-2	CASSQGGRGYTF	TGTGCCAGCAGCCAAGGGGGGAGAGGCTACACCTTC
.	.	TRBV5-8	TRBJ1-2	CASSLVTVYTF	TGTGCCAGCAGCTTGGTCACAGTCTACACCTTC
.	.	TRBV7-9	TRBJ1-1	CASSSEQGAAFF	TGTGCCAGCAGCTCCGAACAGGGTGCAGCTTTCTTT
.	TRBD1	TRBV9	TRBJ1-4	CASSASGGQGSEKLFF	TGTGCCAGCAGCGCCTCGGGGGGACAGGGGAGTGAAAAACTGTTTTTT
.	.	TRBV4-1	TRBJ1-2	CASSQDSTRNRDGYTF	TGCGCCAGCAGCCAAGATAGTACTCGAAATAGGGATGGCTACACCTTC
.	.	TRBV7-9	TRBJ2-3	CASSLSGPLVDTQYF	TGTGCCAGCAGCTTATCGGGACCCCTGGTGGATACGCAGTATTTT
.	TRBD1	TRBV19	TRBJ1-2	CASSIGGQRYGYTF	TGTGCCAGTAGTATAGGGGGACAGCGCTATGGCTACACCTTC
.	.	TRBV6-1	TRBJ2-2	CASSAPGVPGELFF	TGTGCCAGCAGTGCCCCCGGGGTTCCCGGGGAGCTGTTTTTT
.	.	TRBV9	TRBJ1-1	CASSEGGPDTEAFF	TGTGCCAGCAGCGAGGGGGGTCCGGACACTGAAGCTTTCTTT
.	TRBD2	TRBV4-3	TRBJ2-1	CASSQDTHREGYNEQFF	TGCGCCAGCAGCCAAGATACCCATCGGGAGGGATACAATGAGCAGTTCTTC
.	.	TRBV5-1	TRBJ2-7	CASSLGAGETYEQYF	TGCGCCAGCAGCTTGGGGGCAGGGGAAACTTACGAGCAGTACTTC
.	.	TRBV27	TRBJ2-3	CAISRRGTDTQYF	TGTGCCATTTCTAGGAGGGGCACAGATACGCAGTATTTT
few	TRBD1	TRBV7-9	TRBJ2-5	CASSLVTGGWETQYF	TGTGCCAGCAGCTTAGTGACAGGGGGCTGGGAGACCCAGTACTTC
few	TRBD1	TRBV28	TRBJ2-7	CASRKDRGYMYEQYF	TGTGCCAGCAGAAAAGACAGGGGGTATATGTACGAGCAGTACTTC
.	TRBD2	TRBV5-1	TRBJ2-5	CASSSSLAGVETQYF	TGCGCCAGCAGCTCGTCGCTAGCGGGAGTAGAGACCCAGTACTTC
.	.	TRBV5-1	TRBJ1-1	CASSQRRGRGRGNTEAFF	TGCGCCAGCAGCCAACGACGCGGACGAGGGCGGGGAAACACTGAAGCTTTCTTT
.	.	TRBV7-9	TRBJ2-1	CASSKAVGYGEQFF	TGTGCCAGCAGCAAAGCGGTGGGTTATGGTGAGCAGTTCTTC
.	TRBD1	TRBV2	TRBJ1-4	CASKGQGATNEKLFF	TGTGCCAGCAAGGGACAGGGCGCAACTAATGAAAAACTGTTTTTT
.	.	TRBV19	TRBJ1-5	CASSIRVQAHNQPQHF	TGTGCCAGTAGTATTAGGGTCCAGGCTCACAATCAGCCCCAGCATTTT
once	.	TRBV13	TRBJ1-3	CASSLSGVSGNTIYF	TGTGCCAGCAGCTTAAGTGGGGTTTCTGGAAACACCATATATTTT
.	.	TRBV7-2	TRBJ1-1	CASSLTGIEAFF	TGTGCCAGCAGCCTTACAGGGATCGAAGCTTTCTTT
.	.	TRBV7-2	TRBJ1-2	CASNTAGGRTNYGYTF	TGTGCCAGCAACACAGCGGGGGGGCGGACTAACTATGGCTACACCTTC
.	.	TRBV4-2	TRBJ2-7	CASSQDSTGAVYEQYF	TGTGCCAGCAGCCAAGATAGTACGGGGGCTGTCTACGAGCAGTACTTC
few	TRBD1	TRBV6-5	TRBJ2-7	CASSSSPGQGIYEQYF	TGTGCCAGCAGTTCCTCCCCGGGACAGGGGATCTACGAGCAGTACTTC
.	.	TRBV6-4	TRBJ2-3	CASSDSGATPTDTQYF	TGTGCCAGCAGTGATTCAGGGGCTACCCCCACAGATACGCAGTATTTT
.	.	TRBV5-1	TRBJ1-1	CASSLSWGDTEAFF	TGCGCCAGCAGCTTGTCCTGGGGGGACACTGAAGCTTTCTTT
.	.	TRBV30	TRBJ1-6	CAWSLTGPNNSPLHF	TGTGCCTGGAGTCTTACGGGACCGAATAATTCACCCCTCCACTTT
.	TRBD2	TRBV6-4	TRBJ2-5	CASSELAGAGETQYF	TGTGCCAGCAGTGAACTAGCGGGAGCGGGGGAGACCCAGTACTTC
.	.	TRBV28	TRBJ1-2	CASSDRVGTGGYTF	TGTGCCAGCAGTGACCGAGTGGGGACGGGTGGCTACACCTTC
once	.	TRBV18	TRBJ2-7	CASSPLPGTGYEQYF	TGTGCCAGCTCACCCCTGCCAGGTACGGGGTACGAGCAGTACTTC
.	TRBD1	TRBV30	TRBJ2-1	CAWHTRGTGRNNEQFF	TGTGCCTGGCACACCAGAGGGACAGGGAGAAACAATGAGCAGTTCTTC
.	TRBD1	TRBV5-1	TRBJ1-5	CASSLTGGNQPQHF	TGCGCCAGCAGCTTGACAGGGGGTAATCAGCCCCAGCATTTT
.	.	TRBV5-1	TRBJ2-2	CASSPSGRGELGDTGELFF	TGCGCCAGCAGCCCCAGCGGCAGGGGCGAACTTGGGGACACCGGGGAGCTGTTTTTT
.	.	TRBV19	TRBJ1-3	CAISDSGNTIYF	TGTGCCATCTCAGATTCAGGAAACACCATATATTTT
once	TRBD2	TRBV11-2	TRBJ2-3	CASTLLTSGSPTDTQYF	TGTGCCAGCACCTTACTGACTAGCGGGAGCCCCACAGATACGCAGTATTTT
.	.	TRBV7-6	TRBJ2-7	CASSPGNLDEQYF	TGTGCCAGCAGCCCTGGGAACCTCGACGAGCAGTACTTC
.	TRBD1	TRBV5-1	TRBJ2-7	CASSPTGGKPYEQYF	TGCGCCAGCAGCCCCACAGGGGGCAAGCCCTACGAGCAGTACTTC